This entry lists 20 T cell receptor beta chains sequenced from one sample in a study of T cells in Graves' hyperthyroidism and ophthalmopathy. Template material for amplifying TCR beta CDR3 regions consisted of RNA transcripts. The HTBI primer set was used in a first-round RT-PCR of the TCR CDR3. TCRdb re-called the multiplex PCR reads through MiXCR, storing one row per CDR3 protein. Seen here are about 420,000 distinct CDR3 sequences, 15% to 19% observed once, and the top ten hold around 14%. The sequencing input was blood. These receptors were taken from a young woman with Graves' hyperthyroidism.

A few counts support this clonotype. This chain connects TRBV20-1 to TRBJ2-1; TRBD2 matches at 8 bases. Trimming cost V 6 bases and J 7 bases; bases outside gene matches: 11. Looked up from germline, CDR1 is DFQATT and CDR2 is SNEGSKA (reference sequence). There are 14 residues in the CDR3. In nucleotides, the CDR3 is TGCAGTGCCCCGAAGCGGGGGCCCGAAAATGAGCAGTTCTTC. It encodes CSAPKRGPENEQFF.

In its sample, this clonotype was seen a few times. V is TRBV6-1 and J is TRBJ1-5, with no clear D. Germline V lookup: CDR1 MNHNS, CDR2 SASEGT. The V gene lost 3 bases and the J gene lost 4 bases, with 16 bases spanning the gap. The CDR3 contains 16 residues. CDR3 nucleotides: TGTGCCAGCAGTGACAGCTTTACGGATGGGAATCAGCCCCAGCATTTT. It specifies CASSDSFTDGNQPQHF.

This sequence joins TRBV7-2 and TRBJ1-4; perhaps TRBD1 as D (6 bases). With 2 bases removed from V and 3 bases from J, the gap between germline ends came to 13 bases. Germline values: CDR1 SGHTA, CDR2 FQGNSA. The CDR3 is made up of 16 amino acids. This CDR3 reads CASSLIRGGSNEKLFF. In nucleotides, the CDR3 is TGTGCCAGCAGCTTAATCCGGGGGGGCTCTAATGAAAAACTGTTTTTT.

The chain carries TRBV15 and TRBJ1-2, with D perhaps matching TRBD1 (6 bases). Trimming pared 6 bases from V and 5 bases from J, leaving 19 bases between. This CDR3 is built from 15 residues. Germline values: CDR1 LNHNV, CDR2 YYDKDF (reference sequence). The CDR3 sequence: CATSRREGVGYGYTF. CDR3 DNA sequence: TGTGCCACCAGTCGTCGGGAGGGGGTCGGGTATGGCTACACCTTC.

In DNA form, the CDR3 reads TGTGCCAGCAGCGGCTCCGGGACTAGCGGGAGATCTTACAATGAGCAGTTCTTC. It is translated as CASSGSGTSGRSYNEQFF. This rearrangement joins TRBV9 to TRBJ2-1; TRBD2 agrees at 14 bases. Germline CDR1 reads SGDLS; CDR2 reads YYNGEE. V was pared by 3 bases and J by 4 bases, with 9 bases of the junction left unmatched. The CDR3 contains 18 residues.

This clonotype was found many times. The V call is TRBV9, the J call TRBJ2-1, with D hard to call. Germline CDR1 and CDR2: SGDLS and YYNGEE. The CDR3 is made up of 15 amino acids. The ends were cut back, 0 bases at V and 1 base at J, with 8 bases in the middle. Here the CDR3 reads CASSVGLQSYNEQFF. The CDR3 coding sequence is TGTGCCAGCAGCGTAGGTCTTCAATCCTACAATGAGCAGTTCTTC. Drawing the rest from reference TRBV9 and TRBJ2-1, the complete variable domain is DSGVTQTPKHLITATGQRVTLRCSPRSGDLSVYWYQQSLDQGLQFLIQYYNGEERAKGNILERFSAQQFPDLHSELNLSSLELGDSALYFCASSVGLQSYNEQFFGPGTRLTVL.

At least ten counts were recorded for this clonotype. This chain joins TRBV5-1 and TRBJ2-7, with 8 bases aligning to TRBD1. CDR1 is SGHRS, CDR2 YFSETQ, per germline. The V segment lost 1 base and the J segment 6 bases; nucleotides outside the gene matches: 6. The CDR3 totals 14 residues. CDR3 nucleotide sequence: TGCGCCAGCAGCTTGATCAGGGGGCTGGGCGAGCAGTACTTC. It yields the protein CASSLIRGLGEQYF.

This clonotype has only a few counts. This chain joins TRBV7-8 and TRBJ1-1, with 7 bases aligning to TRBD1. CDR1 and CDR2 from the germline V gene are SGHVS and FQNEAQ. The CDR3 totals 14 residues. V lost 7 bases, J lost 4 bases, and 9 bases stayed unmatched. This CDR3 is CASTNRGRITEAFF. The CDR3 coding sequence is TGTGCCAGCACGAACAGGGGTAGGATCACTGAAGCTTTCTTT. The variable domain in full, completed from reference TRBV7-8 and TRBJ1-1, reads GAGVSQSPRYKVAKRGQDVALRCDPISGHVSLFWYQQALGQGPEFLTYFQNEAQLDKSGLPSDRFFAERPEGSVSTLKIQRTQQEDSAVYLCASTNRGRITEAFFGQGTRLTVV.

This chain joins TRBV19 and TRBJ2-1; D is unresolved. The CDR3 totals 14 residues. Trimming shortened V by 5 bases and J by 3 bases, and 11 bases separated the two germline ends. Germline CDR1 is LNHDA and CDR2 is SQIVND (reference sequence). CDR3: CASSFGQYYNEQFF. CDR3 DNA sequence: TGTGCCAGTAGTTTCGGGCAGTACTACAATGAGCAGTTCTTC.

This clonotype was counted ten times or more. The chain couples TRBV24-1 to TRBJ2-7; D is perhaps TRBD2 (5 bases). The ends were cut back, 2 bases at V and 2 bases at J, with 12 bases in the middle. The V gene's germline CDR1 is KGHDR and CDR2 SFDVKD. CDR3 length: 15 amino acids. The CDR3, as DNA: TGTGCCACCAGTGATTCGAAGTCCGGGACCTACGAGCAGTACTTC. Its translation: CATSDSKSGTYEQYF.

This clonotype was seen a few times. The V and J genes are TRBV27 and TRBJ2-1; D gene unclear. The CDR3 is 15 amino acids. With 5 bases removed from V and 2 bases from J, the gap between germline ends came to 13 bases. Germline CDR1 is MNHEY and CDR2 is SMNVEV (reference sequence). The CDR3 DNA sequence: TGTGCCAGCAGTCACGAGTCCTTCCCCTACAATGAGCAGTTCTTC. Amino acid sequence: CASSHESFPYNEQFF.

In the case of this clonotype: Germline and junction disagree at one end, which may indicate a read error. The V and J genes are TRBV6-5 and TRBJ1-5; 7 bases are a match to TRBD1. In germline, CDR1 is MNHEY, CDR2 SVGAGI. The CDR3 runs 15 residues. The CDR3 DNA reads TGTGCCAGCAGTGACTCGACAGGGCCTCATCAGCCCCAGCATTTT. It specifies CASSDSTGPHQPQHF.

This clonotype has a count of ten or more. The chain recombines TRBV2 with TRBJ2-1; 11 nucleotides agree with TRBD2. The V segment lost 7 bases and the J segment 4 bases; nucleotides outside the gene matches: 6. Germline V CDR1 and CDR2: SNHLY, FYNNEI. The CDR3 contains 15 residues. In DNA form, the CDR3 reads TGTGCCAGCAAACTAGGGACTAGCGGATACAATGAGCAGTTCTTC. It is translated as CASKLGTSGYNEQFF.

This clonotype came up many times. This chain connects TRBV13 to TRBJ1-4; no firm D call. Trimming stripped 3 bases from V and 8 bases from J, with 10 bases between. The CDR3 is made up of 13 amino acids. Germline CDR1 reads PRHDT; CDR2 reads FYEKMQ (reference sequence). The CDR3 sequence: CASSLAAVEKLFF. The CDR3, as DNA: TGTGCCAGCAGCTTGGCAGCGGTGGAAAAACTGTTTTTT.

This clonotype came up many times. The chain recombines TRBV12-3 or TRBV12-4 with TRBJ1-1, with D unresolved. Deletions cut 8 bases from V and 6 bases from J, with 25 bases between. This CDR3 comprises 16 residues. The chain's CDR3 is CASLIPTREGYPEAFF. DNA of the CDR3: TGTGCCAGCCTAATTCCCACTCGGGAGGGATACCCTGAAGCTTTCTTT.

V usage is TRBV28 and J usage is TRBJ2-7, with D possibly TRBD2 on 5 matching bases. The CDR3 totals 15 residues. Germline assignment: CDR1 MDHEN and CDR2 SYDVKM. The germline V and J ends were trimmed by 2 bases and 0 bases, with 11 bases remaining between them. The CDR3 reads CASSLGGATSYEQYF. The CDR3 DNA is TGTGCCAGCAGTTTAGGAGGAGCCACCTCCTACGAGCAGTACTTC. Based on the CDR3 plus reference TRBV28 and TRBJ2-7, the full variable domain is DVKVTQSSRYLVKRTGEKVFLECVQDMDHENMFWYRQDPGLGLRLIYFSYDVKMKEKGDIPEGYSVSREKKERFSLILESASTNQTSMYLCASSLGGATSYEQYFGPGTRLTVT.

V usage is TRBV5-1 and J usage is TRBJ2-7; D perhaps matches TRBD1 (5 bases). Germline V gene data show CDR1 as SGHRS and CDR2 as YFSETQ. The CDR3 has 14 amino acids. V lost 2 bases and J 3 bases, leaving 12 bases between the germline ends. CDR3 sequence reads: CASSFEGAVYEQYF. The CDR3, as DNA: TGCGCCAGCAGCTTCGAAGGGGCGGTCTACGAGCAGTACTTC.

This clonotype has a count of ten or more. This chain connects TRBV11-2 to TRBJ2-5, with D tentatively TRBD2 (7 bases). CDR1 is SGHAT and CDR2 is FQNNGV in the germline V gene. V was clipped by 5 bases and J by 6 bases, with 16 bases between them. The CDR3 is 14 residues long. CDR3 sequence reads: CASSLGGVQQTQYF. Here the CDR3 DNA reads TGTGCCAGCAGCCTAGGGGGGGTACAACAGACCCAGTACTTC.

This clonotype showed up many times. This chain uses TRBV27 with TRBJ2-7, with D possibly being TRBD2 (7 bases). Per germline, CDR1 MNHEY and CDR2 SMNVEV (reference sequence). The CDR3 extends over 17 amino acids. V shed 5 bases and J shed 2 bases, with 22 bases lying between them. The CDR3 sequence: CASSPSRGSGPPYEQYF. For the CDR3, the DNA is TGTGCCAGCAGTCCCTCCAGGGGTAGCGGGCCACCCTACGAGCAGTACTTC.

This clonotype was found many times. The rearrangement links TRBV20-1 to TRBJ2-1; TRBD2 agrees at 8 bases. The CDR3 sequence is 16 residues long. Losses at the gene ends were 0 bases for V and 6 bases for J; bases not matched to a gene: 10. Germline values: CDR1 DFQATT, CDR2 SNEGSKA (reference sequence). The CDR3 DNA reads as TGCAGTGCTAGAGATCTTAAGCGGGGGAGCAGCAATGAGCAGTTCTTC. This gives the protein CSARDLKRGSSNEQFF.